This T cell receptor beta chain was observed in a study of neurological immune-mediated disorders. Study-wide findings and caveats: On phylogenetic grouping, the repertoires of 18 of 34 multiple sclerosis patients fell within one related-CDR3 cluster, constituting a possible signature. Neither clinical nor MRI features were associated with the multiple sclerosis repertoire cluster.

This clonotype occurred many times. Its antigen is unidentified. Unsorted libraries came from 2 million PBMCs stored at -80 °C. The team produced cDNA through 5'RACE using 10-nucleotide random UMIs. MiXCR, applied by TCRdb to the 5' RACE reads, yields one record per CDR3 protein. The data hold some 57,000 distinct CDR3 sequences, with under 5.5% observed a single time. The CDR3 is 13 residues long. V was clipped by 7 bases and J by 3 bases, with 12 bases between them. Germline loops: CDR1 KGHDR, CDR2 SFDVKD. Material: PBMCs. V and J are TRBV24-1 and TRBJ2-7; D perhaps matches TRBD1 (8 bases). This receptor was taken from a woman between 45 and 65 years old with multiple sclerosis. CDR3 coding DNA: TGTGCCACCAGGGACAGGGAGGGCTACGAGCAGTACGTC. Translating gives CATRDREGYEQYV.